This T cell receptor beta chain was found in a study of a mutant IDH1 vaccine in newly diagnosed glioma. In the study overall: The treated group averaged 40.4 years old and was roughly 60% male, approximately 38% female. The earlier regimen, radiotherapy, temozolomide, or both, was most often both. Study results and caveats: Immune responses induced by vaccination arose in just under 95% of the patients.

Generated by immunoSEQ multiplex PCR, the TCRdb table keeps only in-frame clones and is missing some. Of approximately 88,000 clones in the sample, around four fifths were seen once. CDR3 size: 15 residues. Germline CDR1 reads GTSNPN; CDR2 reads SVGIG (reference sequence). V gave up 3 bases and J gave up 0 bases, with 9 bases separating them. As to time point: baseline, week 1 (first vaccination visit). Treatment reported: pre-vaccination baseline after standard-of-care therapy. Concerning this clone: Its antigen remains unknown.

The sequencing used PBMCs, collected from a glioma patient treated with radiotherapy, temozolomide or both. The sequence came from a man in his forties with glioma. The V and J genes are TRBV30 and TRBJ2-6; D remains unclear. CDR3 sequence: CAWRAMGSGANVLTF. CDR3 nucleotide sequence: TGTGCCTGGAGGGCGATGGGCTCTGGGGCCAACGTCCTGACTTTC.